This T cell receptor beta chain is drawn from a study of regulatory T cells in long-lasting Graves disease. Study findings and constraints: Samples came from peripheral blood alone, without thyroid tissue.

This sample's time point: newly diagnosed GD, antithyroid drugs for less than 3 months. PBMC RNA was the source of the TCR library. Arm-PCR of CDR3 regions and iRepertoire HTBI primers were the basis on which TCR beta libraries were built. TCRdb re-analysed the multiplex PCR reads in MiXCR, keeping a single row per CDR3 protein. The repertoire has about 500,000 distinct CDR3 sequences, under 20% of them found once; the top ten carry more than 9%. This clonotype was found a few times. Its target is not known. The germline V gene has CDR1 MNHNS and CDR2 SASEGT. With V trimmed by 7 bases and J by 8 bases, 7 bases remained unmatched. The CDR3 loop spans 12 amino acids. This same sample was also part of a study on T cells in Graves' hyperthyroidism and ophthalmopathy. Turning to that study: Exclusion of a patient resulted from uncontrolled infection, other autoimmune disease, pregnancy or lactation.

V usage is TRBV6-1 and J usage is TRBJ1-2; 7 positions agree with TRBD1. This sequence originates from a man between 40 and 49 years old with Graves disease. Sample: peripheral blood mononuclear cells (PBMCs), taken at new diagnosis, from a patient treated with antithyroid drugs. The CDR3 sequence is CASTTGERGYTF. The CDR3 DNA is TGTGCCAGCACCACAGGGGAGAGAGGCTACACCTTC.